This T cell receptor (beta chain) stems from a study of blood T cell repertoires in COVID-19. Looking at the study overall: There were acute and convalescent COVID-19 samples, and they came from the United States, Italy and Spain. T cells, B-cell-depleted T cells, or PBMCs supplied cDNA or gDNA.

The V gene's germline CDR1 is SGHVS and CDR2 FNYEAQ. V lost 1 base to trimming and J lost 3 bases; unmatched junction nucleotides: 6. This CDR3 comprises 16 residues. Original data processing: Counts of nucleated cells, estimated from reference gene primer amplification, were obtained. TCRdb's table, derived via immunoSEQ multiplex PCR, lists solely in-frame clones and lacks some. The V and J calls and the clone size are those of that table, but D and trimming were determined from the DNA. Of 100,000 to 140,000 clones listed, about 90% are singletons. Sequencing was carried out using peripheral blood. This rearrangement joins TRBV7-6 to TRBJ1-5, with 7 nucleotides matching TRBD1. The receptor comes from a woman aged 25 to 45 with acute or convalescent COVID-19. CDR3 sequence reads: CASSLGRTGNNQPQHF. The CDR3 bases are TGTGCCAGCAGCTTAGGGAGGACAGGCAACAATCAGCCCCAGCATTTT.